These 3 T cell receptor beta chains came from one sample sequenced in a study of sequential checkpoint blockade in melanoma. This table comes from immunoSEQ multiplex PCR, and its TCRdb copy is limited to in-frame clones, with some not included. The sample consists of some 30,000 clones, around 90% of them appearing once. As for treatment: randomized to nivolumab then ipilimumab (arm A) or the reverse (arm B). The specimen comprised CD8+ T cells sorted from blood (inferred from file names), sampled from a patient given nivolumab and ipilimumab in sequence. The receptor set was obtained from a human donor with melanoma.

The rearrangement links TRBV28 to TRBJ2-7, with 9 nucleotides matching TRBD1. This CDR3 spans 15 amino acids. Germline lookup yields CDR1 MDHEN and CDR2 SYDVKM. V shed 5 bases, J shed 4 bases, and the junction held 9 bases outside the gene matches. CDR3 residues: CASSISPGQGYEQYF. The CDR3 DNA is TGTGCCAGCAGTATTTCCCCGGGACAGGGTTACGAGCAGTACTTC.

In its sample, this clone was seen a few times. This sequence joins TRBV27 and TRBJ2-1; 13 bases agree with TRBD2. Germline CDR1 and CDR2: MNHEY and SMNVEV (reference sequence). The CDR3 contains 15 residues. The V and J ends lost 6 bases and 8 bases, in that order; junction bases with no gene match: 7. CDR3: CASRAGLAGLYEQFF. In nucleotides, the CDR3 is TGTGCCAGCAGAGCGGGACTAGCGGGATTATATGAGCAGTTCTTC.

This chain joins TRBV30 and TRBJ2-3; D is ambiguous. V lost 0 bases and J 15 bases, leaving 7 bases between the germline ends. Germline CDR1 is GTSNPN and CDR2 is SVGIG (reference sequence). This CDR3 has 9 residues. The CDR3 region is CAWSVAVYF. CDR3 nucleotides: TGTGCCTGGAGTGTAGCCGTTTATTTT.